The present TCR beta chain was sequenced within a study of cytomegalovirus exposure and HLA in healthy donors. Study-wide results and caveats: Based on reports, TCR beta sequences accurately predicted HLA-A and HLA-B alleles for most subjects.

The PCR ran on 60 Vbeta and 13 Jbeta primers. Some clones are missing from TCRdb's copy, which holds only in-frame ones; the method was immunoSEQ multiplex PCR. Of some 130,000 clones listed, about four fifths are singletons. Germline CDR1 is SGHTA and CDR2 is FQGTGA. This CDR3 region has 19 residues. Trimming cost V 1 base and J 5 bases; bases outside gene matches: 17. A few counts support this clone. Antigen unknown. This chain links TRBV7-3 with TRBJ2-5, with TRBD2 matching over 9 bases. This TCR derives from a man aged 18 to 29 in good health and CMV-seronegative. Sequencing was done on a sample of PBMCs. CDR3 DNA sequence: TGTGCCAGCAGCTTAATTGGCGGGGGGGCGGGAGGGCCGGCGGAGACCCAGTACTTC. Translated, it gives CASSLIGGGAGGPAETQYF.